Listed here are 31 T cell receptor beta chains from one sample, sequenced in a study of T cell repertoires in ileal Crohn's disease. Libraries were prepared by immunoSEQ multiplex PCR; TCRdb keeps only in-frame clonotypes and omits some of them. The data hold 750 to 1,000 clones, with roughly 72% observed a single time. The specimen was ileal tissue. The receptors derive from an adult with Crohn's disease.

This chain joins TRBV25-1 and TRBJ2-7; TRBD2 is a possible D gene (5 bases). Trimming took off 6 bases at V and 6 bases at J, with 15 bases between the two ends. The CDR3 loop spans 13 amino acids. Looked up from germline, CDR1 is MGHDK and CDR2 is SYGVNS. The chain's CDR3 is CASSAPGELEQYF. Written as DNA, the CDR3 is TGTGCCAGCAGCGCCCCCGGGGAACTCGAGCAGTACTTC.

The chain uses TRBV6-5 and TRBJ2-7, with 7 bases matching TRBD1. Germline values: CDR1 MNHEY, CDR2 SVGAGI. V lost 6 bases and J lost 5; bases outside the gene matches: 10. The CDR3 consists of 14 residues. For the CDR3, the DNA is TGTGCCAGCAGGTCCCGCTCCCAGGGGGACGAGCAGTACTTC. It specifies CASRSRSQGDEQYF.

The V and J genes are TRBV4-3 and TRBJ2-7; 9 nucleotides line up with TRBD2. CDR3 length: 15 residues. V dropped 0 bases and J dropped 4; count of bases not matched to a gene: 4. The V gene's germline CDR1 is LGHNA and CDR2 YSLEER. The CDR3 bases are TGCGCCAGCAGCCAAGATGCGGGAGGGAGGTACGAGCAGTACTTC. It codes for CASSQDAGGRYEQYF.

This chain connects TRBV6-4 to TRBJ2-3, with 7 nucleotides matching TRBD1. Germline assignment: CDR1 MRHNA and CDR2 SNTAGT. The CDR3 consists of 15 residues. V trimming: 6 bases; J trimming: 1 base; junction bases outside the gene matches: 7. CDR3 nucleotides: TGTGCCAGCAGCCGCACGGGGACAGGCACAGATACGCAGTATTTT. Translation gives CASSRTGTGTDTQYF.

V is TRBV4-2 and J is TRBJ2-4; maybe TRBD1 (6 bases). Looked up from germline, CDR1 is LGHNA and CDR2 is YNFKEQ. This CDR3 is built from 17 residues. V was pared by 0 bases and J by 4 bases, with 16 bases between. The CDR3 DNA follows: TGTGCCAGCAGCCAAGACAGGGGTGTGCTGGAGAAAAACATTCAGTACTTC. It yields the protein CASSQDRGVLEKNIQYF.

The chain joins TRBV15 to TRBJ1-5; D is unclear. V shed 2 bases and J shed 6 bases, with 8 bases lying between them. The CDR3 has 13 amino acids. Per germline, CDR1 LNHNV and CDR2 YYDKDF (reference sequence). CDR3 amino acids: CATSRRAGQPQHF. The CDR3 nucleotides are TGTGCCACCAGCAGACGTGCAGGTCAGCCCCAGCATTTT.

This clone was counted a few times. J is TRBJ2-3 and V is TRBV7-9; 8 bases match TRBD1. The CDR3 extends over 13 amino acids. The ends lost 8 bases at V and 5 bases at J; junction bases unmatched: 6. The germline V gene encodes CDR1 SEHNR and CDR2 FQNEAQ (reference sequence). CDR3 nucleotides: TGTGCCAGCGCCAGGGGGCTAGGAGATACGCAGTATTTT. It is translated as CASARGLGDTQYF.

The chain uses TRBV5-1 and TRBJ2-2, with 8 bases matching TRBD1. The CDR3 is made up of 15 amino acids. Looked up from germline, CDR1 is SGHRS and CDR2 is YFSETQ. V shed 3 bases and J 1 base; nucleotides not matched to a gene: 2. The CDR3 sequence: CASSSGQGNTGELFF. DNA of the CDR3: TGCGCCAGCAGCTCCGGACAGGGGAACACCGGGGAGCTGTTTTTT.

The table lists this clone with a count of one. The genes are TRBV7-2 and TRBJ2-3, with TRBD2 identical over 14 bases. V lost 3 bases and J lost 7; bases outside the gene matches: 6. CDR1 is SGHTA, CDR2 FQGNSA, per germline. The CDR3 runs 16 residues. The CDR3 DNA reads as TGTGCCAGCAGCTTCACCGGGACTAGCGGGAGAAATACGCAGTATTTT. This codes for CASSFTGTSGRNTQYF.

This rearrangement joins TRBV27 to TRBJ1-1; D remains ambiguous. This CDR3 is built from 15 residues. Trimming stripped 4 bases from V and 0 bases from J, with 12 bases between. CDR1 and CDR2 (germline): MNHEY, SMNVEV (reference sequence). The CDR3 sequence: CASSSEADLNTEAFF. The CDR3 region has the DNA TGTGCCAGCAGTTCTGAGGCCGACTTGAACACTGAAGCTTTCTTT.

The chain combines TRBV7-3 with TRBJ1-3; the match to TRBD1 covers 7 bases. Germline V gene lookup returns CDR1 SGHTA and CDR2 FQGTGA. The CDR3 extends over 13 amino acids. The ends lost 5 bases at V and 4 bases at J; junction bases unmatched: 2. CDR3: CASSEGQGNTIYF. The CDR3 DNA sequence: TGTGCCAGCAGCGAGGGACAGGGAAACACCATATATTTT.

V gene TRBV7-8 combines with J gene TRBJ2-7; 7 bases line up with TRBD1. The CDR3 runs 13 residues. The V and J ends lost 1 base and 4 bases, in that order; junction bases with no gene match: 1. Per germline, CDR1 SGHVS and CDR2 FQNEAQ. The CDR3, as DNA: TGTGCCAGCAGCTTAGACAGGGGTTACGAGCAGTACTTC. Its protein product is CASSLDRGYEQYF.

The count of this clone is one. This sequence joins TRBV6-8 and TRBJ2-7; 7 positions match TRBD1. Germline CDR1 and CDR2: MNHGY and SAAAGT. The CDR3 has 13 amino acids. The V gene end was trimmed by 8 bases and the J gene end by 7 bases; junction bases not matched to a gene: 11. CDR3 sequence: CASGDREEREQYF. In DNA form, the CDR3 reads TGTGCCAGCGGAGACAGGGAAGAAAGGGAGCAGTACTTC.

This clone appeared a few times. The V and J genes are TRBV9 and TRBJ2-1; TRBD1 aligns across 7 bases. V trimming: 4 bases; J trimming: 7 bases; junction bases outside the gene matches: 11. The germline V gene has CDR1 SGDLS and CDR2 YYNGEE. This CDR3 is built from 15 residues. The CDR3, as DNA: TGTGCCAGCAGCCCAGGGGACAGAGCTTCTAATGAGCAGTTCTTC. This sequence encodes CASSPGDRASNEQFF.

CDR3 sequence: CASSEALGITGVLQPQHF. DNA of the CDR3: TGTGCCAGCAGTGAAGCGCTGGGGATTACAGGGGTTCTGCAGCCCCAGCATTTT. The chain links TRBV6-1 to TRBJ1-5; TRBD1 matches at 7 bases. The length of the CDR3 is 18 residues. Unmatched junction bases numbered 15, after V lost 0 bases and J lost 7 bases. Germline CDR1 MNHNS, CDR2 SASEGT.

The V gene is TRBV5-4, the J gene TRBJ2-1, with TRBD1 as a possible D gene (6 bases). The CDR3 has 16 amino acids. V lost 4 bases and J lost 6, with 20 bases in between. The germline CDR1 and CDR2 sequences are SGHNT and YYREEE (reference sequence). The CDR3 reads CASSLRGNWAFNEQFF. The CDR3 nucleotides read TGTGCCAGCAGCCTAAGGGGGAATTGGGCATTCAATGAGCAGTTCTTC.

The chain has TRBV6-1 and TRBJ2-5; 12 bases align to TRBD2. V was clipped by 3 bases and J by 1 base; unmatched bases: 3. Germline CDR1 MNHNS, CDR2 SASEGT. The CDR3 extends over 16 amino acids. CDR3 sequence reads: CASSDTSGGTQETQYF. Written as DNA, the CDR3 is TGTGCCAGCAGTGATACTAGCGGGGGGACCCAAGAGACCCAGTACTTC.

The chain combines TRBV29-1 with TRBJ2-3; 10 bases match TRBD1. V dropped 5 bases and J dropped 4; count of bases not matched to a gene: 3. The CDR3 length is 13 residues. CDR1 SQVTM and CDR2 ANQGSEA come from the germline V gene. For the CDR3, the DNA is TGCAGCGTTTGGGACAGGGGCTCAGATACGCAGTATTTT. This codes for CSVWDRGSDTQYF.

This sequence joins TRBV28 and TRBJ1-2, with unresolved D. The CDR3 consists of 14 residues. Trimming left V 7 bases short and J 5 bases short, with 17 bases between. The germline V gene encodes CDR1 MDHEN and CDR2 SYDVKM. This chain's CDR3 is CASIRSVGLYGYTF. The CDR3 DNA reads TGTGCCAGCATAAGGTCGGTGGGCCTATATGGCTACACCTTC.

The chain has TRBV11-2 and TRBJ2-5; 7 positions agree with TRBD2. J lost 5 bases, V lost 5 bases, and 11 bases had no gene match. This CDR3 comprises 15 residues. CDR1 and CDR2 from the germline V gene are SGHAT and FQNNGV. CDR3 in DNA: TGTGCCAGCAGCCCGGCCGGGACTACATGGGAGACCCAGTACTTC. It codes for CASSPAGTTWETQYF.

The rearrangement uses TRBV4-2 and TRBJ2-1, with D perhaps TRBD2 (6 bases). This CDR3 has 14 amino acids. V gave up 3 bases and J gave up 9 bases, with 15 bases separating them. CDR1 and CDR2 (germline): LGHNA, YNFKEQ. The CDR3 region is CASSQMQGGGEQFF. CDR3 in DNA: TGTGCCAGCAGCCAGATGCAGGGAGGAGGTGAGCAGTTCTTC.

V is TRBV27 and J is TRBJ2-2, with 8 bases matching TRBD2. Germline V gene lookup returns CDR1 MNHEY and CDR2 SMNVEV (reference sequence). This CDR3 has 13 residues. After removal of 8 bases from V and 7 bases from J, the junction contained 6 bases not matched to a gene. CDR3 bases: TGTGCCAGCGAGAGCGGGAGTGGCGGGGAGCTGTTTTTT. This codes for CASESGSGGELFF.

The rearrangement links TRBV7-9 to TRBJ2-3; tentative D call: TRBD2 (6 bases). The CDR3 extends over 15 amino acids. Looked up from germline, CDR1 is SEHNR and CDR2 is FQNEAQ (reference sequence). V lost 5 bases and J 4 bases, leaving 16 bases between the germline ends. CDR3 sequence reads: CASSPPRGSADTQYF. The CDR3 DNA reads as TGTGCCAGCAGCCCACCCCGGGGGTCCGCAGATACGCAGTATTTT.

The CDR3 nucleotides read TGTGCCAGCAGTGTCCGGGACAGGGTCACCGGGGAGCTGTTTTTT. It yields the protein CASSVRDRVTGELFF. V and J are TRBV25-1 and TRBJ2-2; 9 bases agree with TRBD1. CDR3 size: 15 residues. Germline lookup yields CDR1 MGHDK and CDR2 SYGVNS. Trimming cost V 4 bases and J 4 bases; bases outside gene matches: 4.

The chain employs TRBV13 and TRBJ1-4; 11 bases map to TRBD1. The CDR3 loop spans 15 amino acids. V was clipped by 5 bases and J by 6 bases; unmatched bases: 5. Germline values: CDR1 PRHDT, CDR2 FYEKMQ (reference sequence). The CDR3 DNA reads as TGTGCCAGCAGCCCCCGGGACAGGGGGGATGAAAAACTGTTTTTT. It is translated as CASSPRDRGDEKLFF.

V and J are TRBV4-3 and TRBJ2-1, with 7 bases lining up with TRBD2. The CDR3 has 17 amino acids. CDR1 and CDR2 (germline): LGHNA, YSLEER. With V trimmed by 1 base and J by 3 bases, 9 bases remained unmatched. For the CDR3, the DNA is TGCGCCAGCAGCCAAGGTTATTTGGCGGGAGTCTACAATGAGCAGTTCTTC. It specifies CASSQGYLAGVYNEQFF.

This clone was observed a few times. The sample carries other DNA sequences with the same CDR3. The chain couples TRBV27 to TRBJ2-1; 7 nucleotides line up with TRBD2. V lost 6 bases to trimming and J lost 1 base; unmatched junction nucleotides: 3. The CDR3 totals 14 residues. Germline CDR1 is MNHEY and CDR2 is SMNVEV (reference sequence). DNA of the CDR3: TGTGCCAGCAGGGGCGGGAGTTCCTACAATGAGCAGTTCTTC. Residues: CASRGGSSYNEQFF.

The chain joins TRBV7-8 to TRBJ2-2, with D possibly being TRBD1 (6 bases). The CDR3 has 14 amino acids. Germline V gene data show CDR1 as SGHVS and CDR2 as FQNEAQ. The V end was cut by 5 bases, the J end by 6 bases, with 13 bases between. The DNA for the CDR3 is TGTGCCAGCAGCCCGTCAGGGGCCCCCGGGGAGCTGTTTTTT. Residues: CASSPSGAPGELFF. Filled out from reference TRBV7-8 and TRBJ2-2, the complete variable domain reads GAGVSQSPRYKVAKRGQDVALRCDPISGHVSLFWYQQALGQGPEFLTYFQNEAQLDKSGLPSDRFFAERPEGSVSTLKIQRTQQEDSAVYLCASSPSGAPGELFFGEGSRLTVL.

This clone was seen a single time. The rearrangement uses TRBV27 and TRBJ2-1; 8 bases agree with TRBD2. V lost 5 bases and J lost 1; bases outside the gene matches: 7. Per the germline V gene, CDR1 is MNHEY and CDR2 is SMNVEV (reference sequence). The CDR3 spans 16 residues. This CDR3 is CASSPPGGLSYNEQFF. In DNA form, the CDR3 reads TGTGCCAGCAGTCCCCCGGGAGGGTTGTCCTACAATGAGCAGTTCTTC.

The V and J genes are TRBV6-5 and TRBJ2-4; a possible D gene is TRBD2 (6 bases). V lost 3 bases to trimming and J lost 8 bases, with 11 bases between them. This CDR3 region has 13 residues. Germline-derived CDR1 and CDR2 are MNHEY and SVGAGI. CDR3 coding DNA: TGTGCCAGCAGTTATATCTGGGGGGACATTCAGTACTTC. Amino acid sequence: CASSYIWGDIQYF.

This clone was found a few times. The genes are TRBV15 and TRBJ2-5, with unresolved D. The V gene lost 0 bases and the J gene lost 3 bases, with 8 bases spanning the gap. Germline V gene data show CDR1 as LNHNV and CDR2 as YYDKDF (reference sequence). This CDR3 has 14 residues. CDR3 region: CATSRDYTEETQYF. The CDR3 bases are TGTGCCACCAGCAGAGATTATACGGAAGAGACCCAGTACTTC.